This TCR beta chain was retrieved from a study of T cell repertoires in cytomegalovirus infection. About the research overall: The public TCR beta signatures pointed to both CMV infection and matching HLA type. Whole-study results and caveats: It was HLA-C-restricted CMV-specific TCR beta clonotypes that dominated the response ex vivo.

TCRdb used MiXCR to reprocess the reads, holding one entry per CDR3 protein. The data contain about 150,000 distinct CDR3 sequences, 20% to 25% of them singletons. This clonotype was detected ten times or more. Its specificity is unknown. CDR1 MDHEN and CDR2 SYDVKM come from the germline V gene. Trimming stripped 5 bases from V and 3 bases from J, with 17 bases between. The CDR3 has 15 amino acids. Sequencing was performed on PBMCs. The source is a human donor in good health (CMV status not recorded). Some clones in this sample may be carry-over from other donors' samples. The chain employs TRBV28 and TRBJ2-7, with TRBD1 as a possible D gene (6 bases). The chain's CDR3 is CASSGSGQRDYEQYF. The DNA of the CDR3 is TGTGCCAGCAGTGGGTCCGGACAGAGAGACTACGAGCAGTACTTC. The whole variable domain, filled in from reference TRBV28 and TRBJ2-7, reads DVKVTQSSRYLVKRTGEKVFLECVQDMDHENMFWYRQDPGLGLRLIYFSYDVKMKEKGDIPEGYSVSREKKERFSLILESASTNQTSMYLCASSGSGQRDYEQYFGPGTRLTVT.